The 25 T cell receptor beta chains reported below all come from one sample, sequenced in a study of blood T cell repertoires in COVID-19. Produced via immunoSEQ multiplex PCR; TCRdb's table is partial and in-frame only. The table shows fewer than 100,000 clones, with about 81% occurring only once. Sequenced sample: peripheral blood. Receptors were obtained from a man aged 65 to 85 with acute or convalescent COVID-19.

The rearrangement uses TRBV7-2 and TRBJ2-1; 8 bases are a match to TRBD1. Germline V lookup: CDR1 SGHTA, CDR2 FQGNSA. The junction had 7 bases not matched to a gene; V was cut back by 6 bases and J by 6 bases. This CDR3 region has 14 residues. The DNA of the CDR3 is TGTGCCAGCAGGTTTCGAACAGGGGGCAATGAGCAGTTCTTC. It translates to CASRFRTGGNEQFF. The full variable domain, rest sourced from reference TRBV7-2 and TRBJ2-1, is GAGVSQSPSNKVTEKGKDVELRCDPISGHTALYWYRQSLGQGLEFLIYFQGNSAPDKSGLPSDRFSAERTGGSVSTLTIQRTQQEDSAVYLCASRFRTGGNEQFFGPGTRLTVL.

This clone was seen a handful of times. V usage is TRBV12-5 and J usage is TRBJ1-1; D remains unclear. The CDR3 is made up of 12 amino acids. V lost 2 bases and J 8 bases, leaving 9 bases between the germline ends. CDR1 is LGHNT, CDR2 FRNRAP, per germline. The CDR3 spells CASGLPQTEAFF. The CDR3 DNA follows: TGTGCTAGTGGTTTGCCGCAGACAGAAGCTTTCTTT.

This rearrangement joins TRBV2 to TRBJ2-1; 10 bases are a match to TRBD2. The CDR3 covers 17 residues. The V segment lost 2 bases and the J segment 3 bases; nucleotides outside the gene matches: 7. Per germline, CDR1 SNHLY and CDR2 FYNNEI. The DNA for the CDR3 is TGTGCCAGCAGTGAACTAGCGGGAGATAGGGTCTACAATGAGCAGTTCTTC. Translation gives CASSELAGDRVYNEQFF.

This rearrangement joins TRBV19 to TRBJ1-5; 9 positions agree with TRBD1. V lost 8 bases and J lost 6; bases outside the gene matches: 11. This CDR3 has 15 residues. From germline, CDR1 is LNHDA and CDR2 SQIVND (reference sequence). The CDR3 protein is CASLKGQGVVQPQHF. The CDR3 bases are TGTGCCAGTCTTAAGGGACAGGGAGTAGTTCAGCCCCAGCATTTT.

This clone was detected only a few times. The chain links TRBV4-3 to TRBJ2-2; the D gene is possibly TRBD1 (5 bases). Germline lookup yields CDR1 LGHNA and CDR2 YSLEER. The CDR3 extends over 15 amino acids. Trimming stripped 0 bases from V and 6 bases from J, with 11 bases between. The CDR3 is CASSQELAGSGELFF. CDR3 sequence (DNA): TGCGCCAGCAGCCAAGAGTTGGCAGGGTCCGGGGAGCTGTTTTTT.

The rearrangement links TRBV6-5 to TRBJ2-2, with 9 positions matching TRBD1. The V and J ends lost 7 bases and 4 bases, in that order; junction bases with no gene match: 4. The CDR3 is 14 residues long. Germline V gives CDR1 MNHEY, CDR2 SVGAGI. CDR3 sequence reads: CASNRDRATGELFF. CDR3 nucleotide sequence: TGTGCCAGCAACCGGGACAGGGCCACCGGGGAGCTGTTTTTT.

This chain joins TRBV2 and TRBJ1-6, with 8 nucleotides matching TRBD1. J was trimmed by 8 bases and V by 5 bases; bases with no gene match: 5. CDR1 and CDR2 (germline): SNHLY, FYNNEI. The CDR3 has 14 residues. The CDR3 sequence: CASSWVQGDSPLHF. For the CDR3, the DNA is TGTGCCAGCAGTTGGGTACAGGGGGATTCACCCCTCCACTTT.

The V and J genes are TRBV25-1 and TRBJ2-2, with D possibly being TRBD2 (6 bases). The V gene lost 6 bases and the J gene lost 5 bases, with 13 bases spanning the gap. Germline loops: CDR1 MGHDK, CDR2 SYGVNS. This CDR3 is 14 amino acids long. The CDR3 DNA is TGTGCCAGCAGGTCATGGGGGGTGACCGGGGAGCTGTTTTTT. As protein: CASRSWGVTGELFF.

This chain links TRBV5-4 with TRBJ2-2, with TRBD2 matching 10 bases. The V and J ends lost 4 bases and 4 bases, in that order; junction bases with no gene match: 7. The germline V gene encodes CDR1 SGHNT and CDR2 YYREEE (reference sequence). The length of the CDR3 is 16 residues. CDR3 DNA sequence: TGTGCCAGCAGCCCTCTAGCGGGAGTGGGCACCGGGGAGCTGTTTTTT. Translating it yields CASSPLAGVGTGELFF. Filled out from reference TRBV5-4 and TRBJ2-2, the complete variable domain reads ETGVTQSPTHLIKTRGQQVTLRCSSQSGHNTVSWYQQALGQGPQFIFQYYREEENGRGNFPPRFSGLQFPNYSSELNVNALELDDSALYLCASSPLAGVGTGELFFGEGSRLTVL.

In this sample, this clone turned up once. The gene calls are TRBV27 and TRBJ2-7; 14 bases fit TRBD2. The CDR3 sequence is 17 residues long. With V trimmed by 8 bases and J by 4 bases, 13 bases remained unmatched. Germline V gene data show CDR1 as MNHEY and CDR2 as SMNVEV (reference sequence). CDR3 amino acids: CASPHPRLAGGAYEQYF. The CDR3 DNA follows: TGTGCCAGCCCCCACCCCCGACTAGCGGGAGGGGCGTACGAGCAGTACTTC.

CDR3 residues: CASSPTGTEAFF. In DNA form, the CDR3 reads TGTGCCAGCAGCCCAACAGGGACTGAAGCTTTCTTT. The chain carries TRBV11-2 and TRBJ1-1; D may be TRBD1 (6 bases). Trimming left V 5 bases short and J 5 bases short, with 9 bases between. Germline V CDR1 and CDR2: SGHAT, FQNNGV. The CDR3 is 12 residues long.

Notes on this clone: Different DNA sequences within this sample yield the same CDR3. This sequence joins TRBV18 and TRBJ2-7; 7 nucleotides match TRBD2. This CDR3 comprises 14 residues. With V trimmed by 3 bases and J by 4 bases, 6 bases remained unmatched. Looked up from germline, CDR1 is KGHSH and CDR2 is LQKENI. The CDR3 spells CASSPGAGVYEQYF. The DNA of the CDR3 is TGTGCCAGCTCACCTGGGGCGGGAGTTTACGAGCAGTACTTC.

The rearrangement joins TRBV9 to TRBJ1-5; 7 bases line up with TRBD1. Germline loops: CDR1 SGDLS, CDR2 YYNGEE. V was pared by 3 bases and J by 7 bases, with 4 bases of the junction left unmatched. This CDR3 is 13 amino acids long. The CDR3 sequence: CASSALQGQPQHF. The CDR3 DNA is TGTGCCAGCAGCGCCTTACAGGGGCAGCCCCAGCATTTT.

This clone was counted between two and nine times. V gene TRBV29-1 combines with J gene TRBJ2-3; no definite D call. Germline lookup yields CDR1 SQVTM and CDR2 ANQGSEA. The ends were cut back, 0 bases at V and 4 bases at J, with 8 bases in the middle. This CDR3 is built from 13 residues. The CDR3 DNA is TGCAGCGTTGAAGATTTTCGGGCAGATACGCAGTATTTT. Translated: CSVEDFRADTQYF.

The gene calls are TRBV5-1 and TRBJ2-7; TRBD2 agrees at 9 bases. The CDR3 covers 18 residues. The ends lost 1 base at V and 0 bases at J; junction bases unmatched: 11. The germline V gene has CDR1 SGHRS and CDR2 YFSETQ. The CDR3 here is CASSLRFTSGSSSYEQYF. The CDR3 region has the DNA TGCGCCAGCAGCTTGAGGTTCACTAGCGGGTCGAGCTCCTACGAGCAGTACTTC.

The V gene is TRBV4-1, the J gene TRBJ1-1; possibly TRBD1 for D (5 bases). This CDR3 is 15 amino acids long. Germline assignment: CDR1 MGHRA and CDR2 YSYEKL. V lost 3 bases and J lost 5, with 16 bases in between. CDR3 sequence: CASSHPAQGITEAFF. The CDR3 DNA follows: TGCGCCAGCAGCCATCCCGCCCAGGGTATAACTGAAGCTTTCTTT.

J is TRBJ2-1 and V is TRBV7-3, with TRBD2 identical over 13 bases. The CDR3 is made up of 15 amino acids. CDR1 SGHTA and CDR2 FQGTGA come from the germline V gene. The trim removed 5 bases at V and 10 bases at J, leaving 8 bases unmatched. The CDR3 DNA sequence: TGTGCCAGCAGCCCGACCGGGACTAGCGGGAAAGAGCAGTTCTTC. Protein sequence: CASSPTGTSGKEQFF. Full variable domain (rest looked up from reference TRBV7-3 and TRBJ2-1): GAGVSQTPSNKVTEKGKYVELRCDPISGHTALYWYRQSLGQGPEFLIYFQGTGAADDSGLPNDRFFAVRPEGSVSTLKIQRTERGDSAVYLCASSPTGTSGKEQFFGPGTRLTVL.

The chain recombines TRBV3-1 (or the pseudogene TRBV3-2) with TRBJ1-4; TRBD1 agrees at 8 bases. The V gene end was trimmed by 3 bases and the J gene end by 0 bases; junction bases not matched to a gene: 6. CDR1 LGHDT and CDR2 YNNKEL come from the germline V gene (reference sequence). This CDR3 spans 17 amino acids. This CDR3 is CASSQRDRGATNEKLFF. The CDR3 coding sequence is TGTGCCAGCAGCCAGCGCGACAGGGGAGCAACTAATGAAAAACTGTTTTTT.

The CDR3 loop reads CSARYTEAFF. CDR3 DNA sequence: TGCAGTGCCCGGTACACTGAAGCTTTCTTT. The chain is built from TRBV20-1 and TRBJ1-1; D gene uncertain. Per the germline V gene, CDR1 is DFQATT and CDR2 is SNEGSKA (reference sequence). This CDR3 has 10 amino acids. Trimming took off 6 bases at V and 3 bases at J, with 5 bases between the two ends.

The genes are TRBV27 and TRBJ2-2, with 8 bases that match TRBD2. CDR1 is MNHEY and CDR2 is SMNVEV in the germline V gene (reference sequence). V lost 4 bases, J lost 5 bases, and 9 bases stayed unmatched. This CDR3 is built from 16 residues. As DNA, the CDR3 is TGTGCCAGCAGTTACGGGGGGGCCGTGCGGACCGGGGAGCTGTTTTTT. Translating gives CASSYGGAVRTGELFF.

The rearrangement links TRBV9 to TRBJ2-1; D remains ambiguous. The CDR3 is made up of 15 amino acids. The V end lost 0 bases, the J end lost 3 bases, and 10 bases lay between the germline ends. Germline CDR1 is SGDLS and CDR2 is YYNGEE. The DNA of the CDR3 is TGTGCCAGCAGCGTAGCTTCGGGTTTCTACAATGAGCAGTTCTTC. Residues: CASSVASGFYNEQFF.

CDR3 sequence (DNA): TGTGCCAGCAGTTTCTTTAATTACGAGCAGTACTTC. Encoded protein: CASSFFNYEQYF. V usage is TRBV28 and J usage is TRBJ2-7; D ambiguous. The CDR3 length is 12 residues. CDR1 MDHEN and CDR2 SYDVKM come from the germline V gene. V was cut by 3 bases and J by 4 bases, with 7 bases left in between.

This sequence joins TRBV5-1 and TRBJ2-1; perhaps TRBD2 as D (7 bases). CDR3 size: 19 residues. From germline, CDR1 is SGHRS and CDR2 YFSETQ. Trimming stripped 4 bases from V and 4 bases from J, with 27 bases between. As DNA, the CDR3 is TGCGCCAGCAGCCTGGGCAGGGGCGGGAGTTCCTTAGGATACAATGAGCAGTTCTTC. Amino acids: CASSLGRGGSSLGYNEQFF. Drawing the rest from reference TRBV5-1 and TRBJ2-1, the complete variable domain is KAGVTQTPRYLIKTRGQQVTLSCSPISGHRSVSWYQQTPGQGLQFLFEYFSETQRNKGNFPGRFSGRQFSNSRSEMNVSTLELGDSALYLCASSLGRGGSSLGYNEQFFGPGTRLTVL.

The rearrangement joins TRBV4-1 to TRBJ1-4, with 7 bases that match TRBD1. The CDR3 runs to 16 residues. V trimming: 5 bases; J trimming: 3 bases; junction bases outside the gene matches: 9. Looked up from germline, CDR1 is MGHRA and CDR2 is YSYEKL. The chain's CDR3 is CASSNDRDGANEKLFF. Here the CDR3 DNA reads TGCGCCAGCAGCAACGACAGGGACGGGGCTAATGAAAAACTGTTTTTT.

The rearrangement uses TRBV6-5 and TRBJ2-2; TRBD2 might be the D (6 bases). The CDR3 loop spans 16 amino acids. CDR1 and CDR2 from the germline V gene are MNHEY and SVGAGI. V was shortened by 2 bases and J by 4 bases, with 14 bases between the two germline ends. This CDR3 reads CASSYRPGEITGELFF. The CDR3 region has the DNA TGTGCCAGCAGTTACAGGCCGGGAGAAATCACCGGGGAGCTGTTTTTT.